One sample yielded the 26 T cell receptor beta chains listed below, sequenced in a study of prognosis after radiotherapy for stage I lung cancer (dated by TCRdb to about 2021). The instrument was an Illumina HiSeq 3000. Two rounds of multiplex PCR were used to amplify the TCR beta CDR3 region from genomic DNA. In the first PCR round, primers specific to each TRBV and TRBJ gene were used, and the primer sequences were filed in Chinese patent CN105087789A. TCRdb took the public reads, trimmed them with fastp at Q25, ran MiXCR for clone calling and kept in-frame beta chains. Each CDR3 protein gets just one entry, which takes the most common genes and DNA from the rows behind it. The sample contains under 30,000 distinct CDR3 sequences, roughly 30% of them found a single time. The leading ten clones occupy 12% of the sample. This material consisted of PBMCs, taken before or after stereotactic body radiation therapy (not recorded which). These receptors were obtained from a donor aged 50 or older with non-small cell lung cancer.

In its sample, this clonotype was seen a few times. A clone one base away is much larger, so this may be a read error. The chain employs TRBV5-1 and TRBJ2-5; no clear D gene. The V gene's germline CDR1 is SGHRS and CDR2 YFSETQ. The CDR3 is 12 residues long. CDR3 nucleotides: TGCGCCAGCAGCTTCAACCAAGAGACCCGGTACTTC. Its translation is CASSFNQETRYF.

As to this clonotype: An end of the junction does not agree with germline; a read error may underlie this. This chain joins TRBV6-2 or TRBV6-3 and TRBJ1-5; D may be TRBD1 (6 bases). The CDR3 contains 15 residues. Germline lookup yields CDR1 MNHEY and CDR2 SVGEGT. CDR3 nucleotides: TGTGCCAGCAGTCACTATGACGGGGGCAACCAGCCCCAGCATTTT. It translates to CASSHYDGGNQPQHF.

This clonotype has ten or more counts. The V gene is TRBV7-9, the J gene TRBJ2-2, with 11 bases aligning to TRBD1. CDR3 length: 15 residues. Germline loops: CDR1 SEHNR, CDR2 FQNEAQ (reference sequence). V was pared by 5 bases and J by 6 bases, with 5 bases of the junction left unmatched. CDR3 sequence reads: CASSPGTGGPGELFF. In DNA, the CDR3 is TGTGCCAGCAGCCCCGGGACAGGGGGACCCGGGGAGCTGTTTTTT.

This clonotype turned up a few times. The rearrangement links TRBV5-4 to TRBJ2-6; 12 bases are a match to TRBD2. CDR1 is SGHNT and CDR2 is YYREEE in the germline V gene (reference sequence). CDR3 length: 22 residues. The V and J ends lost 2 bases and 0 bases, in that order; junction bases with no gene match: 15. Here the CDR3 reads CASSFPWASGGVTRSGANVLTF. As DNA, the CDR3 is TGTGCCAGCAGCTTCCCCTGGGCTAGCGGGGGGGTAACCCGCTCTGGGGCCAACGTCCTGACTTTC.

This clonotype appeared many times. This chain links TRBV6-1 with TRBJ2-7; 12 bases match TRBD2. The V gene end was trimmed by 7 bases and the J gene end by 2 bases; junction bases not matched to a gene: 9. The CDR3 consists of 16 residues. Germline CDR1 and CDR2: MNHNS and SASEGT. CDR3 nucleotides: TGTGCCAGCACCGTCCTAGCGGGAGGGCCTGCCTACGAGCAGTACTTC. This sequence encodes CASTVLAGGPAYEQYF.

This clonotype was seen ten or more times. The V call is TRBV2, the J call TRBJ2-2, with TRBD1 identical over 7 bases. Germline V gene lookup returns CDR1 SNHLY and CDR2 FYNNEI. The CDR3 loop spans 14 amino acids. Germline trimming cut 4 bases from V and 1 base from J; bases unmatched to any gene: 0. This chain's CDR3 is CASSGQGNTGELFF. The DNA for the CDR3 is TGTGCCAGCAGTGGACAGGGGAACACCGGGGAGCTGTTTTTT.

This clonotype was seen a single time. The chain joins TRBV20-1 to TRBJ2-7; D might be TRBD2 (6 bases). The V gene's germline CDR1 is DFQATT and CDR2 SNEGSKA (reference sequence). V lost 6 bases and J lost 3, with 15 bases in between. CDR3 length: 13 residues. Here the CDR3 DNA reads TGCAGTGCCAGAATTGGAGGGATCTACGAGCAGTACTTC. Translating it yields CSARIGGIYEQYF.

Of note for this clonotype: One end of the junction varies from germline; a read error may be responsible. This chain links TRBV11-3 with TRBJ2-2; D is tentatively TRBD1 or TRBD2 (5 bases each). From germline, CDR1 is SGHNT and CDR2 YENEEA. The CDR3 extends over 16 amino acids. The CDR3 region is CASSYPRGSRTGDLFF. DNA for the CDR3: TGTGCCAGCAGCTATCCCCGGGGTAGCCGCACCGGGGACCTGTTTTTT.

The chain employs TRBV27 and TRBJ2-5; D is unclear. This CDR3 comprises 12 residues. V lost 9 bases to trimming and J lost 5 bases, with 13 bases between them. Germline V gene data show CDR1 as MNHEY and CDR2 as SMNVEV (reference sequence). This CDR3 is CASFGSVETQYF. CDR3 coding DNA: TGTGCCAGTTTCGGCAGCGTCGAGACCCAGTACTTC.

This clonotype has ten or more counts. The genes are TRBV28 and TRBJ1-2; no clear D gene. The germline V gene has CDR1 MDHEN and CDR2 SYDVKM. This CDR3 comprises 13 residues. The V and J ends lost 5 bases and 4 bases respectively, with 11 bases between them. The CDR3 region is CASSDEKFYGYTF. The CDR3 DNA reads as TGTGCCAGCAGTGATGAAAAATTCTATGGCTACACCTTC.

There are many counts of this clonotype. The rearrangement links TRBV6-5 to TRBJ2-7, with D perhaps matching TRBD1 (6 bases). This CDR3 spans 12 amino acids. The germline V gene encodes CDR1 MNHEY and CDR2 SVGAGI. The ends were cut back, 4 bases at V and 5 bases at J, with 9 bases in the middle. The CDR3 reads CASSFYRDEQYF. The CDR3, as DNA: TGTGCCAGCAGTTTCTACAGGGACGAGCAGTACTTC.

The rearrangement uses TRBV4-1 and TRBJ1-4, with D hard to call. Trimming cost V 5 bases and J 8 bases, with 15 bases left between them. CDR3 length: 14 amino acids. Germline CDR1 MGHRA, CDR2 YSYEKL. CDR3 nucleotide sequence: TGCGCCAGCAGCTTAGGGCGTGGGTTAGAAAAACTGTTTTTT. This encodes CASSLGRGLEKLFF.

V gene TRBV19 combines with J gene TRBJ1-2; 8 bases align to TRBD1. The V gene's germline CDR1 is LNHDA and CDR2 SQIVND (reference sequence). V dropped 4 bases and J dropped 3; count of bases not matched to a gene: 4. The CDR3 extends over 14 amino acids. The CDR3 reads CASSKTGDDYGYTF. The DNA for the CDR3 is TGTGCCAGTAGTAAGACAGGGGACGACTATGGCTACACCTTC.

The CDR3 region is CASSGGGSGPGYEQYF. CDR3 nucleotides: TGTGCCAGCAGTGGGGGGGGATCGGGCCCGGGCTACGAGCAGTACTTC. The V gene is TRBV6-1, the J gene TRBJ2-7; 7 bases are shared with TRBD2. From germline, CDR1 is MNHNS and CDR2 SASEGT. With 4 bases clipped from V and 3 bases from J, the junction kept 12 bases outside the gene matches. The CDR3 contains 16 residues.

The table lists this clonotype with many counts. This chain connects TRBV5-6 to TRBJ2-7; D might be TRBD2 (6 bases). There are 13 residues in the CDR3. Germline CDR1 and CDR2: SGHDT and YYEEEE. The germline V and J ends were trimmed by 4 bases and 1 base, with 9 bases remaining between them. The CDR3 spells CASSEAGSYEQYF. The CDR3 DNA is TGTGCCAGCAGCGAGGCGGGGTCCTACGAGCAGTACTTC.

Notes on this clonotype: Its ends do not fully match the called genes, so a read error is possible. CDR3: CASSLVPNEVNTEAFF. Written as DNA, the CDR3 is TGCGCCAGCAGCTTGGTTCCTAACGAGGTGAATACTGAGGCTTTCTTT. The chain carries TRBV5-1 and TRBJ1-1; D not resolved. The CDR3 consists of 16 residues. In germline, CDR1 is SGHRS, CDR2 YFSETQ.

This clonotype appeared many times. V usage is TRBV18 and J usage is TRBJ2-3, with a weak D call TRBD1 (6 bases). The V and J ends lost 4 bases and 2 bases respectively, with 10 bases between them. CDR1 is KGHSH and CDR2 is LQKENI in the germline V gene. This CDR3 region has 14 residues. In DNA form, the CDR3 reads TGTGCCAGCTCACAACAGGGTAACACAGATACGCAGTATTTT. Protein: CASSQQGNTDTQYF.

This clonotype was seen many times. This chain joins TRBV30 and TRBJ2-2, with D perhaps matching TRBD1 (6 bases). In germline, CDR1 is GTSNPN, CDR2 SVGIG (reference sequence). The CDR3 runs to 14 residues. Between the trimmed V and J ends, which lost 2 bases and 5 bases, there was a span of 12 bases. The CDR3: CAWSWGQGTGELFF. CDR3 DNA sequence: TGTGCCTGGAGTTGGGGACAAGGGACCGGGGAGCTGTTTTTT.

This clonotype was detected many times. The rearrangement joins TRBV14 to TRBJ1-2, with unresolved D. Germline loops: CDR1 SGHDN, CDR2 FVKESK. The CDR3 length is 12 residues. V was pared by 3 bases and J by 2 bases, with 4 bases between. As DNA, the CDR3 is TGTGCCAGCAGCCAGGGCAACTATGGCTACACCTTC. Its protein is CASSQGNYGYTF.

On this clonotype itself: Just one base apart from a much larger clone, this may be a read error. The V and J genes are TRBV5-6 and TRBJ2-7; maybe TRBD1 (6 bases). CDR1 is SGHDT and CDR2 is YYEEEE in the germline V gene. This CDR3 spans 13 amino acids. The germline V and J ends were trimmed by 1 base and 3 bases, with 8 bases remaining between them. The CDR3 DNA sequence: TGTGCCAGCAGCTTGATACAGGGCTACGAGCAGTACTTC. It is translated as CASSLIQGYEQYF.

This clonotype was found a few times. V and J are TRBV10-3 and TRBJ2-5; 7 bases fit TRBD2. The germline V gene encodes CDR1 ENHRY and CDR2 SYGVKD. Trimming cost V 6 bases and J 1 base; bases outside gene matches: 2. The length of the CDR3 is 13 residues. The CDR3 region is CAISWGGQETQYF. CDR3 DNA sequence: TGTGCCATCAGCTGGGGGGGCCAAGAGACCCAGTACTTC.

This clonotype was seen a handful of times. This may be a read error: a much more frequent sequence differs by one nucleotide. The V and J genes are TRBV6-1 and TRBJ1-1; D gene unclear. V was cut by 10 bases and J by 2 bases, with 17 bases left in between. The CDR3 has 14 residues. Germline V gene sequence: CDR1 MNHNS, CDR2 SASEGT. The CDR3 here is CATYRSSQNTEAFF. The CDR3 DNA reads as TGTGCCACCTATAGGTCCAGTCAAAACACTGAAGCTTTCTTT.

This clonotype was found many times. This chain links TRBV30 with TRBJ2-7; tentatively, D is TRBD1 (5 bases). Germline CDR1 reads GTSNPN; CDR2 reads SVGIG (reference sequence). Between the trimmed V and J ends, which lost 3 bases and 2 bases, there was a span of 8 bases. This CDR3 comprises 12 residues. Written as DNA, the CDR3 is TGTGCCTGGAGGGACACCACCTACGAGCAGTACTTC. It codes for CAWRDTTYEQYF.

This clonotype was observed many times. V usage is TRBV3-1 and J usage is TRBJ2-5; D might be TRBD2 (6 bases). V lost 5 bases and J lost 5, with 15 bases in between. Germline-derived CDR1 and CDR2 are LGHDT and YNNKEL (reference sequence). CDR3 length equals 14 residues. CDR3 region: CASSYYGSGETQYF. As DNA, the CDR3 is TGTGCCAGCAGCTACTACGGGAGCGGTGAGACCCAGTACTTC.

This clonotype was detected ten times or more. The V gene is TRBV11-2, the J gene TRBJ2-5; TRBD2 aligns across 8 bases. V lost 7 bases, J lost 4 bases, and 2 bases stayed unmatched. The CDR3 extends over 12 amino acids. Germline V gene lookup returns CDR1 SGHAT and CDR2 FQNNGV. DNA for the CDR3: TGTGCCAGCAAGGCGGGGGGAGAGACCCAGTACTTC. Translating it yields CASKAGGETQYF.

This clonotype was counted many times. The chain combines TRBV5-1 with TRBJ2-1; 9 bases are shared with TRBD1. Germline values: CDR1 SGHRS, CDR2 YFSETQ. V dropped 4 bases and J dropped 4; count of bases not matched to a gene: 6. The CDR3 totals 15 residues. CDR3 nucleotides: TGCGCCAGCAGCACAACAGGGGGCTCGTACAATGAGCAGTTCTTC. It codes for CASSTTGGSYNEQFF.